Reported below is one T cell receptor (beta chain). This clonotype came up many times. It has no known antigen specificity. No per-base quality is available; no much larger clone lies one base away. This sample is part of a study of early T cells in non-severe SARS-CoV-2 infection (dated by TCRdb to the early 2020s). At the level of the whole study: Bulk RNA from unsorted whole blood was used for TCR sequencing, so alpha and beta chains could not be paired.

The library relied on 5' RACE. The sequencing machine was a NextSeq 500. Unique molecular identifiers were attached to individual cDNA molecules in the TCR library protocol so that sequencing error and PCR bias could be corrected. Sequencing covered both TCR alpha and beta chains, and within each sample the abundances of alpha and beta sequences were tightly co-correlated. Per the authors' processing: V gene, J gene and CDR3 annotation of TCR sequences was performed with Decombinator V4. TCRs were defined as expanded if a significant change between any two time points was detected under a Poisson model with p below 0.0001. Abundances of TCRs were expressed as counts per million after normalisation to the total number of TCRs sequenced in each sample. VDJdb, accessed 1 November 2021, was searched for CMV, EBV and SARS-CoV-2 annotated TCRs, excluding TCRs annotated for multiple antigens. TCRdb reanalyzed the raw reads on its own, using fastp at Q25 for trimming and MiXCR for clone calling, and kept in-frame beta chains. Rows matching on CDR3 protein sequence are summarized as one entry with the most common DNA and genes. None of the V and J calls come from the authors' own analysis; TCRdb made them. The table for this sample lists 25,000 to 35,000 distinct CDR3 sequences; 3.5% to 4.5% of them were counted only once. Together, the top ten hold 8.2% of the sample.

Broad study findings and their caveats: VDJdb matching was skewed toward anti-spike CD8 responses and likely underestimated virus-specific expansions by missing private and CD4 specificities.

A case-control design nested within a healthcare worker cohort in London, UK, was used, with weekly nasopharyngeal swab PCR tests and blood sampling performed. Healthcare workers were enrolled in the week of the UK lockdown, from 23 to 31 March 2020, and were followed every week for up to about 15 weeks. Sample: whole blood. The clonotype comes from an adult who was a healthcare worker with PCR-confirmed SARS-CoV-2 infection or an uninfected control (not recorded which).

The CDR3 protein is CASSTGLGRTDTQYF. The DNA sequence is as follows: TGTGCCAGCAGCACCGGACTAGGGAGGACAGATACGCAGTATTTT. In this chain, TRBV7-8 is recombined with TRBJ2-3, with 7 middle bases fitting TRBD2. V loses 5 bases at its end and J loses 3 bases; junction bases beyond the gene matches: 8. Including the terminal cysteine and phenylalanine, the CDR3 comprises 15 residues. The entry retains the CDR3 DNA only, 45 bases that are in frame from base 1. CDR1 SGHVS and CDR2 FQNEAQ are derived from the germline V gene.